The clone carrying this TCR beta chain was observed at least ten times. Its antigen is not identified. The sample belongs to a study of glioma-infiltrating T cells. Overall study results and limits: Tissue-blood divergence was below expectation in non-neoplastic patients, above in gliomas. CDR3 overlap between tissue and blood was very small.

The iRepertoire nested amplicon-rescue multiplex PCR amplified TCR alpha and beta CDR3s from RNA. For one-step reverse transcription and amplification, about 85-400 ng of tissue mRNA or PBMC total RNA was used. TCRdb redid the calling of the multiplex PCR reads with MiXCR, one entry per CDR3 protein. The data hold around 100,000 distinct CDR3 sequences, with 25% to 35% observed a single time. The sample taken for sequencing was glioma tissue, nonneoplastic brain tissue, or PBMCs (not recorded which). This sequence originates from a human donor with low-grade glioma or glioblastoma, undergoing nonglioma brain surgery, or in good health (not recorded which).

The CDR3 DNA follows: TGTGCCAGCAGAGAACCGGGACGCTCCACAGATACGCAGTATTTT. Translation: CASREPGRSTDTQYF. The chain couples TRBV6-1 to TRBJ2-3, with D tentatively TRBD1 or TRBD2 (5 bases each). This CDR3 spans 15 amino acids. Germline-derived CDR1 and CDR2 are MNHNS and SASEGT. Trimming removed 6 bases from V and 2 bases from J, with 15 bases in between.